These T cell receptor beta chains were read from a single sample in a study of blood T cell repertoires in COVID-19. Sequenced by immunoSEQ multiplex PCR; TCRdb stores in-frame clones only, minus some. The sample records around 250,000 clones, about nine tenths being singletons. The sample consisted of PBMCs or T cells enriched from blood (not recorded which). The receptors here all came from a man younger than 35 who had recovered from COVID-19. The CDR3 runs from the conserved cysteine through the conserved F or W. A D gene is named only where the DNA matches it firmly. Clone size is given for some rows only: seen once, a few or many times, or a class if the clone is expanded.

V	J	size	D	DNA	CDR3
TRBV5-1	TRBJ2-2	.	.	TGCGCCAGCAGCCTAGACTTAGGCACCGGGGAGCTGTTTTTT	CASSLDLGTGELFF
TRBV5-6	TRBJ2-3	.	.	TGTGCCAGCAGGACCGGGACATTTCCCACAGATACGCAGTATTTT	CASRTGTFPTDTQYF
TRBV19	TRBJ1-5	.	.	TGTGCCAGTAGCCACCACAGGGTTAGACAGCCCCAGCATTTT	CASSHHRVRQPQHF
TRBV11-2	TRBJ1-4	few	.	TGTGCCAGCAGCTCCCCCCCCCTGACAGTTGCCGCTAAGGAAAAACTGTTTTTT	CASSSPPLTVAAKEKLFF
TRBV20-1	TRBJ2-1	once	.	TGCAGTGCTAGTGAGGAGTCTTACAATGAGCAGTTCTTC	CSASEESYNEQFF
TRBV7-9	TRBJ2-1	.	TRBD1	TGTGCCAGCAGCCCTGTGGACAGGGTCAATGAGCAGTTCTTC	CASSPVDRVNEQFF
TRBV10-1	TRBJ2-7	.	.	TGCGCCAGCGGTACAGGCAACTCCTACGAGCAGTACTTC	CASGTGNSYEQYF
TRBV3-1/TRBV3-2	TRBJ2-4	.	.	TGTGCCAGCAGCCAAGACAGTACCTTAAACATTCAGTACTTC	CASSQDSTLNIQYF
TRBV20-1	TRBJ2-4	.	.	TGCAGTGCTAGATTAGAAAACATTCAGTACTTC	CSARLENIQYF
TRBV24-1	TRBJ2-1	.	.	TGTGCCACGGGGACCGGGACTGGACTGACGGGTGAGCAGTTCTTC	CATGTGTGLTGEQFF
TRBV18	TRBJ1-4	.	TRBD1	TGTGCCAGCTCACCACCGGAGACAGGGAAAGGAAAACTGTTTTTT	CASSPPETGKGKLFF